Each of the 9 T cell receptor beta chains below was sequenced from the same sample in a study of control samples from healthy donors and cancer patients. Produced via immunoSEQ multiplex PCR; TCRdb's table is partial and in-frame only. The sample yields around 41,000 clones, around 83% seen once. The material sequenced was PBMCs. The receptor source for this set is a woman in her fifties or sixties with lung cancer.

CDR3 residues: CASSYTGTGVETQYF. Here the CDR3 DNA reads TGTGCCAGCAGTTACACCGGGACAGGGGTAGAGACCCAGTACTTC. The chain couples TRBV28 to TRBJ2-5; 10 bases agree with TRBD1. In germline, CDR1 is MDHEN, CDR2 SYDVKM. The junction had 6 bases not matched to a gene; V was cut back by 4 bases and J by 4 bases. This CDR3 spans 15 amino acids. Together with reference TRBV28 and TRBJ2-5, the CDR3 gives the full variable domain: DVKVTQSSRYLVKRTGEKVFLECVQDMDHENMFWYRQDPGLGLRLIYFSYDVKMKEKGDIPEGYSVSREKKERFSLILESASTNQTSMYLCASSYTGTGVETQYFGPGTRLLVL.

J is TRBJ1-6 and V is TRBV27; 9 bases map to TRBD1. The germline V gene has CDR1 MNHEY and CDR2 SMNVEV (reference sequence). The CDR3 loop spans 16 amino acids. The trim removed 6 bases at V and 9 bases at J, leaving 12 bases unmatched. The chain's CDR3 is CASSQEPGQGRSPLHF. Here the CDR3 DNA reads TGTGCCAGCAGCCAAGAACCGGGACAGGGACGTTCACCCCTCCACTTT.

The V gene is TRBV3-1 (or the pseudogene TRBV3-2), the J gene TRBJ2-7, with D unresolved. Per the germline V gene, CDR1 is LGHDT and CDR2 is YNNKEL (reference sequence). Between the trimmed V and J ends, which lost 4 bases and 6 bases, there was a span of 13 bases. This CDR3 comprises 13 residues. The CDR3 coding sequence is TGTGCCAGCAGCCCTCGGGTCTGGGGCGAGCAGTACTTC. This gives the protein CASSPRVWGEQYF.

The chain carries TRBV27 and TRBJ1-2; D is possibly TRBD1 (5 bases). Germline V CDR1 and CDR2: MNHEY, SMNVEV (reference sequence). Trimming left V 2 bases short and J 8 bases short, with 15 bases between. The CDR3 is 14 residues long. The CDR3 DNA follows: TGTGCCAGCAGTTTAAGGGGAGGGGAAAAAGGCTACACCTTC. This encodes CASSLRGGEKGYTF.

The chain links TRBV7-8 to TRBJ2-1; 11 bases line up with TRBD2. The germline gives CDR1 SGHVS, CDR2 FQNEAQ. The CDR3 is made up of 19 amino acids. With V trimmed by 4 bases and J by 0 bases, 11 bases remained unmatched. Here the CDR3 DNA reads TGTGCCAGCAGCTCGCGGACTAGCGGGCTCCTTCGCTCCTACAATGAGCAGTTCTTC. This gives the protein CASSSRTSGLLRSYNEQFF.

The gene calls are TRBV10-3 and TRBJ1-1; 8 nucleotides align to TRBD1. This CDR3 contains 14 residues. Trimming at V came to 7 bases and at J to 6 bases, leaving 10 bases not matched to a gene. Looked up from germline, CDR1 is ENHRY and CDR2 is SYGVKD. The CDR3 DNA is TGTGCCATCAAGGGCAGGGGGCCTTCCTCTGAAGCTTTCTTT. It yields the protein CAIKGRGPSSEAFF.

The chain is built from TRBV29-1 and TRBJ2-1; D gene ambiguous. The length of the CDR3 is 11 residues. Trimming removed 6 bases at V and 5 bases at J, with 8 bases between. Germline CDR1 and CDR2: SQVTM and ANQGSEA. The CDR3 nucleotides are TGCAGCGTCGCTCATAACAATGAGCAGTTCTTC. It is translated as CSVAHNNEQFF.

This chain joins TRBV14 and TRBJ2-3; possible D gene TRBD1, 6 bases. V lost 4 bases and J 3 bases, leaving 14 bases between the germline ends. Germline CDR1 is SGHDN and CDR2 is FVKESK. The CDR3 runs 15 residues. The CDR3 here is CASSPGRGVTDTQYF. CDR3 in DNA: TGTGCCAGCAGCCCAGGCAGGGGAGTGACAGATACGCAGTATTTT.

This clone was counted once. The chain is built from TRBV29-1 and TRBJ2-3, with D uncertain. The length of the CDR3 is 11 residues. The germline gives CDR1 SQVTM, CDR2 ANQGSEA. V was clipped by 4 bases and J by 10 bases, with 12 bases between them. The CDR3 is CSVVNFPAQYF. The CDR3, as DNA: TGCAGCGTTGTTAACTTCCCCGCGCAGTATTTT.